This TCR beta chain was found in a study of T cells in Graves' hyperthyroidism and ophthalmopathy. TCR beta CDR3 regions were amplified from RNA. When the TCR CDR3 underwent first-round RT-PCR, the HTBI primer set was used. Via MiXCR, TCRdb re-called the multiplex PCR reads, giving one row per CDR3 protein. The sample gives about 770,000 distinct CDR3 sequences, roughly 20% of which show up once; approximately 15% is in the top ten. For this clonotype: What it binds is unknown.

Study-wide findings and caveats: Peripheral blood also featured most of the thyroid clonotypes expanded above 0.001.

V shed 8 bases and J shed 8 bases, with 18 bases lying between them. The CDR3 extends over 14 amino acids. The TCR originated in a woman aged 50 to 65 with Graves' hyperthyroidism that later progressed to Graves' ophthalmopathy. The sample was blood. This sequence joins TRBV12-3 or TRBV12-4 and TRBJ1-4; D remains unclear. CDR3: CASALGGVREKLFF. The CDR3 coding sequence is TGTGCCAGCGCTCTAGGTGGCGTGAGGGAAAAACTGTTTTTT.